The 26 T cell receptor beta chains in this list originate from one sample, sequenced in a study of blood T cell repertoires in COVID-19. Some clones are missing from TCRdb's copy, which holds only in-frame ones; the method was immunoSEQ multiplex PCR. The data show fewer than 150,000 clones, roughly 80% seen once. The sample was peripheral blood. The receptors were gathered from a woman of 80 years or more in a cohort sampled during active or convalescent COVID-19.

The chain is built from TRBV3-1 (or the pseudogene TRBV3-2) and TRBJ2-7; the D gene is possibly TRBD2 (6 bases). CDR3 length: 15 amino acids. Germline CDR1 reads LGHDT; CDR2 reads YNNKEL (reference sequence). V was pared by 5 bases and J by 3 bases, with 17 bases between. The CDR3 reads CASSCPTSFLYEQYV. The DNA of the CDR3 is TGTGCCAGCAGCTGCCCCACTAGCTTCCTCTACGAGCAGTACGTC.

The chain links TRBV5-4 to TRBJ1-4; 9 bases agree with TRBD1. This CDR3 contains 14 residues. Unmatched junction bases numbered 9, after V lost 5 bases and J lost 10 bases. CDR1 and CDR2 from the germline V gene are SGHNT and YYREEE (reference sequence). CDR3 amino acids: CASSPDRGWGKLFF. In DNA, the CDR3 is TGTGCCAGCAGTCCCGACAGGGGGTGGGGAAAACTGTTTTTT.

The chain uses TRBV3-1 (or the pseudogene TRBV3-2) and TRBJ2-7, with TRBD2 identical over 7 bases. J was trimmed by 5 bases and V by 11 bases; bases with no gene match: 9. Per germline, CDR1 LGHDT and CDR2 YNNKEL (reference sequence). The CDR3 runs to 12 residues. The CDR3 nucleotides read TGTGCCCGTCAGGGAGGGGTCCACGAGCAGTACTTC. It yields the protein CARQGGVHEQYF.

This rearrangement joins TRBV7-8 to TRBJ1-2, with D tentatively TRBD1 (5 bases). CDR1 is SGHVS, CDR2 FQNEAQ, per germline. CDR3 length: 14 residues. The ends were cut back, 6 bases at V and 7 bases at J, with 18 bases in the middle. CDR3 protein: CASSDDPQGIGYTF. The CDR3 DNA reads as TGTGCCAGCAGTGATGACCCTCAGGGTATTGGCTACACCTTC.

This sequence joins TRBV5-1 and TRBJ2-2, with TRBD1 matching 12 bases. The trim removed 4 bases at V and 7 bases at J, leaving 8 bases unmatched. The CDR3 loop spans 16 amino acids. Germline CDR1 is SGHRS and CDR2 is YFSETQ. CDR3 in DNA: TGCGCCAGCAGCCCAGGGACAGGGGGCGCGGACGGGGAGCTGTTTTTT. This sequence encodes CASSPGTGGADGELFF.

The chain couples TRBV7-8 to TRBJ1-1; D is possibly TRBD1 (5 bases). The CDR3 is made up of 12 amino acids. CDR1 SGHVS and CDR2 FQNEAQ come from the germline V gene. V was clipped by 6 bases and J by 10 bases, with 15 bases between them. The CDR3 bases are TGTGCCAGCAGGTCCCTGGGGGGAGTAGCTTTCTTT. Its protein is CASRSLGGVAFF.

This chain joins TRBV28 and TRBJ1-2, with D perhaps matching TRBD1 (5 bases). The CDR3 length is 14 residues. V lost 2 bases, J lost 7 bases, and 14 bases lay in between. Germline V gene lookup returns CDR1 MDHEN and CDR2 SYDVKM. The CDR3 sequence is CASSLGQAQGGYTF. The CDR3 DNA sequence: TGTGCCAGCAGTTTAGGGCAGGCGCAGGGTGGCTACACCTTC.

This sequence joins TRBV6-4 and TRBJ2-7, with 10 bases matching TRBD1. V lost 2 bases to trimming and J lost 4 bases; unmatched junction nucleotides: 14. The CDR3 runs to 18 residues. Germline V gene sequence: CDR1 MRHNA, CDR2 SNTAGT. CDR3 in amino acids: CASSDDDHRKGQGYEQYV. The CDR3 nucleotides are TGTGCCAGCAGTGACGACGACCACAGAAAGGGACAGGGGTACGAGCAGTACGTC.

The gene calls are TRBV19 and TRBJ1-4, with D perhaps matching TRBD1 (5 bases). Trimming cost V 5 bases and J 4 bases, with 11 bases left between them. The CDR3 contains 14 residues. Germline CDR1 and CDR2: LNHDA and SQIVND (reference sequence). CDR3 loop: CASSSQGFNEKLFF. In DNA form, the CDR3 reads TGTGCCAGTAGTTCCCAGGGCTTTAATGAAAAACTGTTTTTT.

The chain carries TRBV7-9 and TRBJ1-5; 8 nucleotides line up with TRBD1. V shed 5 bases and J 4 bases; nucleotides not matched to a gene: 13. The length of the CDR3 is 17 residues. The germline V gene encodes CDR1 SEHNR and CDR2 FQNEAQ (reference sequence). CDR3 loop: CASSPGHGQGLNQPQHF. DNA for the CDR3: TGTGCCAGCAGCCCTGGGCACGGACAGGGCCTAAATCAGCCCCAGCATTTT.

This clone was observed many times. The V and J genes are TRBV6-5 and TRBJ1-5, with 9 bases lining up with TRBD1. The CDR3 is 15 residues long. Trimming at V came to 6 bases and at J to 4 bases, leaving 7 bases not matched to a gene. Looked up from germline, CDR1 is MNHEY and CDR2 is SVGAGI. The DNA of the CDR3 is TGTGCCAGCAGGAGCGGGACAGGGATGAATCAGCCCCAGCATTTT. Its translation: CASRSGTGMNQPQHF.

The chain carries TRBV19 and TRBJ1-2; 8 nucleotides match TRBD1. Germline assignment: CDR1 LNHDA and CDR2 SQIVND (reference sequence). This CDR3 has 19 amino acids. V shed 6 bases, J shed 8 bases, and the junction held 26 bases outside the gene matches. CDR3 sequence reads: CASSLHPYHRQGRSSGYTF. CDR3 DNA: TGTGCCAGTAGCCTACACCCCTACCATCGACAGGGGAGGAGCTCGGGCTACACCTTC.

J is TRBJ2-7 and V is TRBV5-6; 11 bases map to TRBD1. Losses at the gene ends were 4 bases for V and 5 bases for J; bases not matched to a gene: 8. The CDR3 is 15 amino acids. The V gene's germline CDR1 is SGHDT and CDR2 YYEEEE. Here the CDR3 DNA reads TGTGCCAGCAGCCCCGGAGGGACAGGGGGGGACGAGCAGTACTTC. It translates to CASSPGGTGGDEQYF.

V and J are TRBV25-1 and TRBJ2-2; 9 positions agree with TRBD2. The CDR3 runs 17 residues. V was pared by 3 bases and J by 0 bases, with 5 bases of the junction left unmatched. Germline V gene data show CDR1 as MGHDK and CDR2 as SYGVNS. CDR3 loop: CASSETAGGPNTGELFF. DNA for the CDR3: TGTGCCAGCAGTGAGACAGCGGGGGGCCCGAACACCGGGGAGCTGTTTTTT.

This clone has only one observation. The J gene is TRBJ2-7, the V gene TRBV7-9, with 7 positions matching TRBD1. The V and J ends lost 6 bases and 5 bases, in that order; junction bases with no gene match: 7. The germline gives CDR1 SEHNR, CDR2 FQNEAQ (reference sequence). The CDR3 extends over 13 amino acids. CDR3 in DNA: TGTGCCAGCAGACCGGGACAGCAGCACGAGCAGTACTTC. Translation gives CASRPGQQHEQYF.

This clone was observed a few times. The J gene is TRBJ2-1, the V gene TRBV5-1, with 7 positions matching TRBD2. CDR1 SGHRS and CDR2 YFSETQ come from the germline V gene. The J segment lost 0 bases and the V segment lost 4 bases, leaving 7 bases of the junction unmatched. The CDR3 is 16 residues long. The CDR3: CASSLVGGSSYNEQFF. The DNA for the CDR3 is TGCGCCAGCAGCCTTGTCGGGGGGAGCTCCTACAATGAGCAGTTCTTC.

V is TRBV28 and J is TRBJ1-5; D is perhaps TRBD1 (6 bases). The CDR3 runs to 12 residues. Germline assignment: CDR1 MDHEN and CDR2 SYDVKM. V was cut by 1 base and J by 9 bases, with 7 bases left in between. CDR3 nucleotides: TGTGCCAGCAGTTTATTACAGGGGCCCCAGCATTTT. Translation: CASSLLQGPQHF.

The CDR3 is CASSPERQLYSEAFF. CDR3 in DNA: TGTGCCAGCAGCCCCGAGAGACAGTTGTACTCTGAAGCTTTCTTT. The rearrangement links TRBV9 to TRBJ1-1, with a possible D match to TRBD1 (5 bases). The CDR3 is 15 amino acids. CDR1 is SGDLS and CDR2 is YYNGEE in the germline V gene. V dropped 4 bases and J dropped 6 bases, with 19 bases sitting between them. The full variable domain, with the rest looked up from reference TRBV9 and TRBJ1-1, is DSGVTQTPKHLITATGQRVTLRCSPRSGDLSVYWYQQSLDQGLQFLIQYYNGEERAKGNILERFSAQQFPDLHSELNLSSLELGDSALYFCASSPERQLYSEAFFGQGTRLTVV.

The CDR3 loop is CASRKTEIYEQYF. CDR3 sequence (DNA): TGTGCCAGCAGGAAGACAGAGATCTACGAGCAGTACTTC. The chain employs TRBV2 and TRBJ2-7; a possible D gene is TRBD1 (5 bases). The ends were cut back, 6 bases at V and 3 bases at J, with 12 bases in the middle. Germline-derived CDR1 and CDR2 are SNHLY and FYNNEI. The CDR3 totals 13 residues.

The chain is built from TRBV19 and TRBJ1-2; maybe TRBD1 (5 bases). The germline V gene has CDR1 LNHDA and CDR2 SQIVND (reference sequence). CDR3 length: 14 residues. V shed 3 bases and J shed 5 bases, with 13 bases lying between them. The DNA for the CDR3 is TGTGCCAGTAGTATCCTTGGGACTGTTTATGGCTACACCTTC. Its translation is CASSILGTVYGYTF.

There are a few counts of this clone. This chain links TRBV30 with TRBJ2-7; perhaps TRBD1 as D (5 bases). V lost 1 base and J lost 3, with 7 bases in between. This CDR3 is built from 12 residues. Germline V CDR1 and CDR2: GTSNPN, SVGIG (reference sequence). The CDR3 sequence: CAWSEGRYEQYF. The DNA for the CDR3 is TGTGCCTGGAGTGAGGGGCGCTACGAGCAGTACTTC.

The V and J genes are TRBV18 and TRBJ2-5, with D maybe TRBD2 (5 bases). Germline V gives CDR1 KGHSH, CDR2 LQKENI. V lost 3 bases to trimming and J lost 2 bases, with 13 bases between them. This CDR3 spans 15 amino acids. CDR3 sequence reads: CASSPSGRTQETQYF. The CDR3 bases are TGTGCCAGCTCACCCTCTGGGCGGACTCAAGAGACCCAGTACTTC.

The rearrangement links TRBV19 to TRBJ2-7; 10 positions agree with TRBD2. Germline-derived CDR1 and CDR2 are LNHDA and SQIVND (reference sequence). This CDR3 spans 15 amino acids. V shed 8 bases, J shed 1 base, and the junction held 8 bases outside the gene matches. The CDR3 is CASRGSGGDSYEQYF. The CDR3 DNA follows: TGTGCCAGTCGTGGAAGCGGGGGGGATTCCTACGAGCAGTACTTC. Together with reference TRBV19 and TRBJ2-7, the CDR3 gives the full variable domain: DGGITQSPKYLFRKEGQNVTLSCEQNLNHDAMYWYRQDPGQGLRLIYYSQIVNDFQKGDIAEGYSVSREKKESFPLTVTSAQKNPTAFYLCASRGSGGDSYEQYFGPGTRLTVT.

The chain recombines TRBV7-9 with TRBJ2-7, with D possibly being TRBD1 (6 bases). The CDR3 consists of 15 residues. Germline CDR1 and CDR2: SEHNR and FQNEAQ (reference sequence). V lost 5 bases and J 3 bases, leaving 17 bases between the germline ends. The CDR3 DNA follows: TGTGCCAGCAGCGCGGCACTCCGGACAGACTACGAGCAGTACTTC. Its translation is CASSAALRTDYEQYF. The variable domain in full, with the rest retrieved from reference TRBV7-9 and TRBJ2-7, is DTGVSQNPRHKITKRGQNVTFRCDPISEHNRLYWYRQTLGQGPEFLTYFQNEAQLEKSRLLSDRFSAERPKGSFSTLEIQRTEQGDSAMYLCASSAALRTDYEQYFGPGTRLTVT.

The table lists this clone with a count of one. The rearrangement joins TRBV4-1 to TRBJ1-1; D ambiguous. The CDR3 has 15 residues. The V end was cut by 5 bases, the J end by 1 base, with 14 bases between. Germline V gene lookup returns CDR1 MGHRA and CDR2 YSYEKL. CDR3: CASSSNPTRNTEAFF. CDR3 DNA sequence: TGCGCCAGCAGCTCAAACCCCACACGGAACACTGAAGCTTTCTTT.

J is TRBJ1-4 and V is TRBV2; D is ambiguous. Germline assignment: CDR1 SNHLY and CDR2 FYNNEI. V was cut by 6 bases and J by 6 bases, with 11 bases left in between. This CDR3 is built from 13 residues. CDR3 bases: TGTGCCAGCAGACAGTTCTCTTATGAAAAACTGTTTTTT. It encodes CASRQFSYEKLFF.